Listed here are 17 T cell receptor beta chains from one sample, sequenced in a study of cytomegalovirus exposure and HLA in healthy donors (dated by TCRdb to 2016 to 2017). Library preparation used the immunoSEQ multiplex PCR assay. For the multiplex PCR, a mixture combining 60 forward primers for TCR Vbeta segments and 13 reverse primers for TCR Jbeta segments was used. TCRdb carries this immuneACCESS record with in-frame sequences only. Its versions omit some clonotypes, under half of them owing to an unresolved V gene in the studies checked, with the rest unexplained. The sample table holds approximately 300,000 clones, of which approximately 84% were seen once. Roughly 2% of the sample is taken by the ten largest. Sequenced: PBMCs. Receptors were obtained from a woman aged 40 to 49 in good health and CMV-seropositive.

The chain employs TRBV7-2 and TRBJ2-1; a weak D match, TRBD2 (6 bases). The CDR3 length is 15 residues. CDR1 SGHTA and CDR2 FQGNSA come from the germline V gene. Deletions cut 1 base from V and 5 bases from J, with 12 bases between. The CDR3 sequence: CASSLEASADNEQFF. Here the CDR3 DNA reads TGTGCCAGCAGCTTAGAGGCTAGCGCGGACAATGAGCAGTTCTTC.

The chain uses TRBV14 and TRBJ2-3; a weak D match, TRBD1 (6 bases). V was cut by 0 bases and J by 5 bases, with 9 bases left in between. Per the germline V gene, CDR1 is SGHDN and CDR2 is FVKESK. The CDR3 spans 14 residues. As DNA, the CDR3 is TGTGCCAGCAGCCAAGAAAGGGGGAGAGATACGCAGTATTTT. Translation: CASSQERGRDTQYF.

The V gene is TRBV4-3, the J gene TRBJ2-2; D is unclear. Trimming shortened V by 0 bases and J by 2 bases, and 7 bases separated the two germline ends. Germline V lookup: CDR1 LGHNA, CDR2 YSLEER. This CDR3 contains 15 residues. The CDR3 protein is CASSQEILNTGELFF. CDR3 in DNA: TGCGCCAGCAGCCAAGAAATTCTAAACACCGGGGAGCTGTTTTTT.

This clone appeared once. The chain recombines TRBV18 with TRBJ2-5, with 9 nucleotides matching TRBD1. Germline trimming cut 4 bases from V and 0 bases from J; bases unmatched to any gene: 9. Germline V gene sequence: CDR1 KGHSH, CDR2 LQKENI. This CDR3 is built from 17 residues. CDR3 sequence reads: CASSRTGTGPNQETQYF. The CDR3 nucleotides read TGTGCCAGCTCACGGACCGGGACAGGGCCCAACCAAGAGACCCAGTACTTC.

The chain recombines TRBV25-1 with TRBJ2-3; 7 bases agree with TRBD1. Germline CDR1 MGHDK, CDR2 SYGVNS. V dropped 4 bases and J dropped 2; count of bases not matched to a gene: 9. This CDR3 contains 16 residues. The CDR3 spells CASSVLRDRDTDTQYF. CDR3 bases: TGTGCCAGCAGTGTCCTCCGTGACAGGGACACAGATACGCAGTATTTT.

The V gene is TRBV27, the J gene TRBJ1-2, with 8 positions matching TRBD1. This CDR3 has 15 amino acids. The germline V gene has CDR1 MNHEY and CDR2 SMNVEV (reference sequence). Trimming at V came to 6 bases and at J to 5 bases, leaving 11 bases not matched to a gene. The CDR3 region is CASRQGGSFWYGYTF. The CDR3 bases are TGTGCCAGCAGACAGGGGGGGTCTTTTTGGTATGGCTACACCTTC.

This rearrangement joins TRBV2 to TRBJ2-2, with 8 bases that match TRBD2. Per germline, CDR1 SNHLY and CDR2 FYNNEI. This CDR3 has 15 residues. V lost 4 bases and J lost 5; bases outside the gene matches: 6. CDR3 amino acids: CASSAVTSATGELFF. The CDR3 region has the DNA TGTGCCAGCAGTGCGGTGACTAGCGCAACCGGGGAGCTGTTTTTT.

V and J are TRBV7-3 and TRBJ2-7, with TRBD2 matching over 10 bases. The germline gives CDR1 SGHTA, CDR2 FQGTGA. This CDR3 contains 15 residues. V dropped 5 bases and J dropped 4; count of bases not matched to a gene: 8. The CDR3 DNA sequence: TGTGCCAGCAGCCCTAGCGGGAGCCCCGCTTACGAGCAGTACTTC. Protein: CASSPSGSPAYEQYF.

The J gene is TRBJ2-1, the V gene TRBV4-1; no firm D call. Germline values: CDR1 MGHRA, CDR2 YSYEKL. The V gene lost 0 bases and the J gene lost 9 bases, with 3 bases spanning the gap. The CDR3 has 11 residues. The CDR3 is CASSQDVEQFF. CDR3 DNA sequence: TGCGCCAGCAGCCAAGACGTTGAGCAGTTCTTC.

This chain joins TRBV7-3 and TRBJ2-2, with D perhaps matching TRBD2 (6 bases). The germline V gene has CDR1 SGHTA and CDR2 FQGTGA. V was trimmed by 7 bases and J by 6 bases, leaving 12 bases between them. The CDR3 length is 13 residues. CDR3 DNA sequence: TGTGCCAGCAAGGAGGGAGCGGCCGGGGAGCTGTTTTTT. Amino acid sequence: CASKEGAAGELFF.

This clone is a singleton in its sample. The chain joins TRBV9 to TRBJ2-7; 11 bases line up with TRBD2. This CDR3 has 16 residues. The germline V gene has CDR1 SGDLS and CDR2 YYNGEE. With 3 bases clipped from V and 5 bases from J, the junction kept 10 bases outside the gene matches. The CDR3 region is CASSAGTSGRGNEQYF. CDR3 DNA sequence: TGTGCCAGCAGCGCGGGGACTAGCGGAAGGGGGAACGAGCAGTACTTC.

This chain uses TRBV29-1 with TRBJ2-5; TRBD2 agrees at 8 bases. Germline CDR1 is SQVTM and CDR2 is ANQGSEA. This CDR3 is 15 amino acids long. Trimming took 2 bases from V and 5 from J; bases not matched to a gene: 10. The CDR3 region is CSVELGSGTGETQYF. The CDR3 DNA sequence: TGCAGCGTTGAATTGGGTAGCGGGACGGGGGAGACCCAGTACTTC.

The chain is built from TRBV14 and TRBJ2-3, with a tentative D call TRBD1 (5 bases). The V and J ends lost 3 bases and 2 bases respectively, with 9 bases between them. The germline CDR1 and CDR2 sequences are SGHDN and FVKESK. The CDR3 has 14 amino acids. This CDR3 is CASSQGRATDTQYF. CDR3 sequence (DNA): TGTGCCAGCAGCCAGGGCAGGGCCACAGATACGCAGTATTTT.

The chain has TRBV9 and TRBJ1-2; 7 nucleotides align to TRBD1. Germline V gene sequence: CDR1 SGDLS, CDR2 YYNGEE. This CDR3 is 13 amino acids long. Unmatched junction bases numbered 6, after V lost 5 bases and J lost 5 bases. The CDR3 DNA reads TGTGCCAGCAGGAAAGGGACAGAATATGGCTACACCTTC. It specifies CASRKGTEYGYTF.

This chain joins TRBV13 and TRBJ1-4, with unresolved D. V was clipped by 4 bases and J by 3 bases, with 6 bases between them. This CDR3 has 13 amino acids. The V gene's germline CDR1 is PRHDT and CDR2 FYEKMQ (reference sequence). CDR3 DNA sequence: TGTGCCAGCAGCTCGTCGGCTAATGAAAAACTGTTTTTT. It yields the protein CASSSSANEKLFF.

V is TRBV12-5 and J is TRBJ1-2; TRBD1 matches 9 bases. Unmatched junction bases numbered 4, after V lost 5 bases and J lost 6 bases. Germline-derived CDR1 and CDR2 are LGHNT and FRNRAP. This CDR3 contains 13 residues. CDR3 loop: CASGLQGAHGYTF. The DNA for the CDR3 is TGTGCTAGTGGTCTACAGGGGGCCCATGGCTACACCTTC.

The genes are TRBV19 and TRBJ1-2; no firm D call. V was clipped by 6 bases and J by 2 bases, with 19 bases between them. The CDR3 consists of 16 residues. Germline V gene lookup returns CDR1 LNHDA and CDR2 SQIVND (reference sequence). The CDR3 nucleotides read TGTGCCAGTAGATTCGGAGGGCAGTTCGGAAACTATGGCTACACCTTC. It codes for CASRFGGQFGNYGYTF.